The rows below give T cell receptor beta chains drawn from one sample of a study of shared clonotypes between healthy human individuals. TCRdb keeps only in-frame clones here, not all; method: immunoSEQ multiplex PCR. The sample yields about 2.2 million clones, 93% seen once. The sample was naive CD8+ T cells from PBMCs. The receptors were gathered from a man aged 18 to 35 in good health. Some clones in this sample may be carry-over from other donors' samples. Each CDR3 is given with its conserved first and last residue. The D gene is left open where the match is weak. The listing skips clone size in some rows; elsewhere it reads once, few, many or a size class.

d_call	j_call	clone_size	v_call	cdr3_nt	cdr3_aa
TRBD2	TRBJ2-1	NA	TRBV4-1	TGCGCCAGCAGCCAAGTGGGTCGGGAGGGATACAATGAGCAGTTCTTC	CASSQVGREGYNEQFF
NA	TRBJ2-2	NA	TRBV6-5	TGTGCCAGCAGTTACTCCCAGGGGAACACCGGGGAGCTGTTTTTT	CASSYSQGNTGELFF
TRBD2	TRBJ2-1	NA	TRBV4-3	TGCGCCAGCAGCCAAGATCCCGGCGGGAGATCTTACAATGAGCAGTTCTTC	CASSQDPGGRSYNEQFF
NA	TRBJ1-2	NA	TRBV7-9	TGTGCCAGCAGCTTCGGGGAGGACAACTATGGCTACACCTTC	CASSFGEDNYGYTF
NA	TRBJ1-2	NA	TRBV13	TGTGCCAGCAGCTTCGTTCCAGGGCAGGATGGCTACACCTTC	CASSFVPGQDGYTF
TRBD1	TRBJ1-4	NA	TRBV27	TGTGCCAGCAGTTTCAGGGACAGGGGGCAGGGTGAAAAACTGTTTTTT	CASSFRDRGQGEKLFF
NA	TRBJ1-5	NA	TRBV28	TGTGCCAGCAGTTCCATTACGGTTAGCAATCAGCCCCAGCATTTT	CASSSITVSNQPQHF
NA	TRBJ2-3	NA	TRBV7-9	TGTGCCAGCAGTTGGGCAGATACGCAGTATTTT	CASSWADTQYF
NA	TRBJ2-2	once	TRBV6-4	TGTGCCAGCAGTGACCCGCCCGGGGAGCTGTTTTTT	CASSDPPGELFF
NA	TRBJ1-2	NA	TRBV16	TGTGCCAGCAGCCTAATAGAGGGTTACTATGGCTACACCTTC	CASSLIEGYYGYTF
TRBD1	TRBJ1-2	NA	TRBV9	TGTGCCAGCAGCGCGTCAACCGGGACAGGGTATGGCTACACCTTC	CASSASTGTGYGYTF
TRBD2	TRBJ2-1	NA	TRBV5-1	TGCGCCAGCATAGCGGGAGGCCCGAGCTCCTACAATGAGCAGTTCTTC	CASIAGGPSSYNEQFF
NA	TRBJ2-1	NA	TRBV7-9	TGTGCCAGCAGCTTACATGAGGCGGGGTACAATGAGCAGTTCTTC	CASSLHEAGYNEQFF